A selection of T cell receptor beta chains follows, all from one sample in a study of CD8 T cells in ankylosing spondylitis. TCRdb recomputed calls from the 5' RACE reads with MiXCR, one row per CDR3 protein. The profile shows approximately 350,000 distinct CDR3 sequences, roughly 20% of them singletons. Sequencing used blood, either unsorted or a sorted T cell fraction (not recorded which). The receptors come from a male donor with ankylosing spondylitis or in good health (not recorded which). Each CDR3 is given with its conserved first and last residue. Each record gives: D gene, J gene, V gene, clone size, CDR3 protein, CDR3 DNA. A D gene is named only where the DNA matches it firmly. Clone size, where shown, is once, few, many, or a class for clones that have expanded.

D: TRBD2
J: TRBJ2-3
V: TRBV3-1
size: few
CDR3: CASSSNSGGDSTDTQYF
DNA: TGTGCCAGCAGCTCTAATAGCGGGGGGGATAGCACAGATACGCAGTATTTT

D: .
J: TRBJ2-7
V: TRBV12-3/TRBV12-4
size: .
CDR3: CASSATGVGDEQYF
DNA: TGTGCCAGCAGCGCCACGGGAGTAGGCGACGAGCAGTACTTC

D: .
J: TRBJ1-1
V: TRBV6-5
size: .
CDR3: CASSHHRDLSAEAFF
DNA: TGTGCCAGCAGTCACCACAGGGACCTTAGCGCTGAAGCTTTCTTT

D: TRBD1
J: TRBJ1-2
V: TRBV28
size: few
CDR3: CASSLEDRGKGYTF
DNA: TGTGCCAGCAGTTTGGAGGACAGGGGAAAAGGCTACACCTTC

D: TRBD1
J: TRBJ2-3
V: TRBV4-1
size: .
CDR3: CASSQLTGTGGGGGTDTQYF
DNA: TGCGCCAGCAGCCAACTGACCGGGACAGGGGGAGGTGGCGGCACAGATACGCAGTATTTT

D: .
J: TRBJ1-4
V: TRBV20-1
size: .
CDR3: CSARATNEKLFF
DNA: TGCAGTGCCAGGGCTACTAATGAAAAACTGTTTTTT

D: .
J: TRBJ1-1
V: TRBV4-2
size: many
CDR3: CASSQAVEGRTEAFF
DNA: TGTGCCAGCAGCCAAGCGGTAGAAGGGCGCACTGAAGCTTTCTTT

D: .
J: TRBJ2-7
V: TRBV12-3/TRBV12-4
size: few
CDR3: CASAGTKTYEQYF
DNA: TGTGCCAGCGCCGGGACAAAAACCTACGAGCAGTACTTC

D: .
J: TRBJ2-5
V: TRBV7-8
size: few
CDR3: CASSLRTGGKEETQYF
DNA: TGTGCCAGCAGCTTACGCACGGGCGGGAAAGAAGAGACCCAGTACTTC

D: .
J: TRBJ2-5
V: TRBV24-1
size: .
CDR3: CATSDDRETQYF
DNA: TGTGCCACCAGTGATGACAGGGAGACCCAGTACTTC

D: TRBD1
J: TRBJ2-7
V: TRBV20-1
size: .
CDR3: CSARDPPTGGFEQYF
DNA: TGCAGTGCTAGAGACCCCCCGACAGGGGGGTTCGAGCAGTACTTC

D: .
J: TRBJ2-2
V: TRBV12-3/TRBV12-4
size: few
CDR3: CATEGANTGELFF
DNA: TGTGCCACCGAAGGTGCGAACACCGGGGAGCTGTTTTTT

D: .
J: TRBJ2-1
V: TRBV12-3/TRBV12-4
size: .
CDR3: CASSLVSHNNEQFF
DNA: TGTGCCAGCAGTTTAGTCTCTCACAACAATGAGCAGTTCTTC

D: .
J: TRBJ2-7
V: TRBV12-3/TRBV12-4
size: .
CDR3: CASSLDGEVPYEQYF
DNA: TGTGCCAGCAGTTTAGACGGGGAGGTCCCCTACGAGCAGTACTTC

D: .
J: TRBJ2-5
V: TRBV10-1
size: .
CDR3: CASSESEGTVETQYF
DNA: TGCGCCAGCAGTGAGTCGGAGGGGACGGTAGAGACCCAGTACTTC

D: .
J: TRBJ1-3
V: TRBV12-3/TRBV12-4
size: .
CDR3: CANAMRVDDGNTIYF
DNA: TGTGCCAACGCCATGAGGGTCGATGATGGAAACACCATATATTTT

D: TRBD1
J: TRBJ1-2
V: TRBV18
size: few
CDR3: CASSPWGQAARANYGYTF
DNA: TGTGCCAGCTCACCCTGGGGACAGGCCGCCAGAGCTAACTATGGCTACACCTTC

D: TRBD2
J: TRBJ2-3
V: TRBV7-8
size: few
CDR3: CASSLSSSGVTDTQYF
DNA: TGTGCCAGCAGCCTATCGTCTAGCGGGGTCACAGATACGCAGTATTTT

D: .
J: TRBJ2-7
V: TRBV5-6
size: few
CDR3: CASSFQAIPYEQYF
DNA: TGTGCCAGCAGCTTTCAGGCGATCCCCTACGAGCAGTACTTC

D: .
J: TRBJ2-1
V: TRBV6-5
size: .
CDR3: CASSYGGRVDNEQFF
DNA: TGTGCCAGCAGTTACGGAGGGCGCGTAGACAATGAGCAGTTCTTC

D: .
J: TRBJ2-1
V: TRBV12-3/TRBV12-4
size: many
CDR3: CASRPPVAYNEQFF
DNA: TGTGCCAGCAGGCCCCCAGTGGCCTACAATGAGCAGTTCTTC

D: .
J: TRBJ2-7
V: TRBV11-2
size: few
CDR3: CASRTVDPPYEQYF
DNA: TGTGCCAGCCGAACAGTGGACCCGCCCTACGAGCAGTACTTC

D: .
J: TRBJ2-2
V: TRBV12-3/TRBV12-4
size: .
CDR3: CASRPDLPPMNTGELFF
DNA: TGTGCCAGCAGGCCCGACCTCCCCCCGATGAACACCGGGGAGCTGTTTTTT

D: .
J: TRBJ1-1
V: TRBV12-3/TRBV12-4
size: few
CDR3: CASRDGRENTEAFF
DNA: TGTGCCAGCAGGGACGGTAGGGAGAACACTGAAGCTTTCTTT

D: .
J: TRBJ2-5
V: TRBV7-9
size: many
CDR3: CASSLPPDEETQYF
DNA: TGTGCCAGCAGCTTGCCGCCGGACGAAGAGACCCAGTACTTC

D: TRBD1
J: TRBJ1-3
V: TRBV12-3/TRBV12-4
size: .
CDR3: CASSPGTGNTIYF
DNA: TGTGCCAGCAGTCCTGGGACAGGGAACACCATATATTTT

D: .
J: TRBJ1-1
V: TRBV6-6
size: few
CDR3: CASSYGYTEAFF
DNA: TGTGCCAGCAGTTACGGTTACACTGAAGCTTTCTTT

D: TRBD1
J: TRBJ1-6
V: TRBV2
size: .
CDR3: CASSGSGQGGSYNSPLHF
DNA: TGTGCCAGCAGTGGTTCGGGACAGGGGGGTTCCTATAATTCACCCCTCCACTTT

D: .
J: TRBJ2-2
V: TRBV10-3
size: .
CDR3: CAISESITGELFF
DNA: TGTGCCATCAGTGAGTCAATAACCGGGGAGCTGTTTTTT

D: TRBD1
J: TRBJ2-2
V: TRBV5-1
size: few
CDR3: CASSLRDSRELFF
DNA: TGCGCCAGCAGCTTGCGGGACAGCCGGGAGCTGTTTTTT

D: TRBD2
J: TRBJ2-1
V: TRBV3-1
size: few
CDR3: CASSQGLAGGTYNEQFF
DNA: TGTGCCAGCAGCCAAGGGCTAGCGGGGGGAACCTACAATGAGCAGTTCTTC

D: .
J: TRBJ2-1
V: TRBV20-1
size: few
CDR3: CSARGRGGAVHEQFF
DNA: TGCAGTGCTAGGGGGCGTGGGGGGGCAGTCCATGAGCAGTTCTTC

D: .
J: TRBJ2-7
V: TRBV6-1
size: .
CDR3: CASRAEDYFEQYF
DNA: TGTGCCAGCAGGGCAGAGGACTATTTCGAGCAGTACTTC

D: TRBD2
J: TRBJ2-1
V: TRBV6-1
size: .
CDR3: CASTPGLASYNEQFF
DNA: TGTGCCAGCACCCCAGGACTAGCCTCCTACAATGAGCAGTTCTTC

D: .
J: TRBJ2-2
V: TRBV10-3
size: .
CDR3: CASVESAGNTGELFF
DNA: TGTGCCTCGGTAGAGTCGGCAGGGAACACCGGGGAGCTGTTTTTT

D: TRBD1
J: TRBJ2-7
V: TRBV15
size: few
CDR3: CATRQGSREQYF
DNA: TGTGCCACTAGACAGGGGTCACGAGAGCAGTACTTC

D: .
J: TRBJ1-2
V: TRBV6-5
size: .
CDR3: CASSYSKGYYGYTF
DNA: TGTGCCAGCAGTTACTCGAAGGGCTACTATGGCTACACCTTC